These 11 T cell receptor beta chains share one sample of origin, sequenced in a study of shared clonotypes between healthy human individuals. The assay was immunoSEQ multiplex PCR, and TCRdb's table has in-frame clones only and misses some. The sample contains about 2 million clones, less than 95% of which appear only once. Naivety among CD8 cells was defined by CD45RO negativity and positive CCR7 selection, thereby excluding terminally differentiated effector memory CD45RA+ cells. The sequencing input was naive CD8+ T cells sorted from blood. These receptors originate from a man between 18 and 35 years old in good health.

The chain employs TRBV27 and TRBJ2-5; 8 nucleotides align to TRBD2. Trimming at V came to 5 bases and at J to 4 bases, leaving 9 bases not matched to a gene. CDR3 size: 15 residues. Germline V CDR1 and CDR2: MNHEY, SMNVEV (reference sequence). The chain's CDR3 is CASSAVLRGVETQYF. In nucleotides, the CDR3 is TGTGCCAGCAGTGCGGTTCTGCGGGGGGTAGAGACCCAGTACTTC.

A remark on this clone: Other DNA sequences in this specimen translate into the identical CDR3. This chain links TRBV7-2 with TRBJ2-7, with 11 bases fitting TRBD2. Trimming cost V 5 bases and J 0 bases; bases outside gene matches: 3. The CDR3 runs 15 residues. Germline V CDR1 and CDR2: SGHTA, FQGNSA. Here the CDR3 reads CASSTLAGVSYEQYF. CDR3 DNA: TGTGCCAGCAGCACACTAGCGGGGGTCTCCTACGAGCAGTACTTC.

The chain recombines TRBV7-9 with TRBJ2-5; D is uncertain. There are 13 residues in the CDR3. Germline lookup yields CDR1 SEHNR and CDR2 FQNEAQ (reference sequence). The V end was cut by 5 bases, the J end by 1 base, with 8 bases between. The CDR3 sequence: CASSHPLQETQYF. In nucleotides, the CDR3 is TGTGCCAGCAGCCACCCCCTCCAAGAGACCCAGTACTTC.

The rearrangement joins TRBV27 to TRBJ2-1; D possibly corresponds to TRBD2 (6 bases). V was clipped by 4 bases and J by 4 bases, with 14 bases between them. This CDR3 is 15 amino acids long. Germline V lookup: CDR1 MNHEY, CDR2 SMNVEV (reference sequence). CDR3 DNA sequence: TGTGCCAGCAGTTCCCCTGCGGGAAATTACAATGAGCAGTTCTTC. It encodes CASSSPAGNYNEQFF.

V is TRBV11-3 and J is TRBJ1-2; D is possibly TRBD1 (5 bases). This CDR3 contains 14 residues. Trimming stripped 0 bases from V and 6 bases from J, with 11 bases between. Germline CDR1 is SGHNT and CDR2 is YENEEA. CDR3 coding DNA: TGTGCCAGCAGCTTAGACGCTAAAGGGGATGGCTACACCTTC. As protein: CASSLDAKGDGYTF.

CDR3 amino acids: CATGGDSNQPQHF. The CDR3 nucleotides are TGTGCCACCGGGGGGGATAGCAATCAGCCCCAGCATTTT. V and J are TRBV10-3 and TRBJ1-5, with D perhaps TRBD1 (5 bases). The V end was cut by 10 bases, the J end by 0 bases, with 10 bases between. The CDR3 is 13 residues long. The germline V gene encodes CDR1 ENHRY and CDR2 SYGVKD.

This chain uses TRBV10-3 with TRBJ1-6; 9 bases line up with TRBD1. CDR3 length: 15 amino acids. V lost 10 bases to trimming and J lost 3 bases; unmatched junction nucleotides: 7. Per germline, CDR1 ENHRY and CDR2 SYGVKD. CDR3 sequence: CATRTGDNYNSPLHF. CDR3 in DNA: TGTGCCACCAGGACAGGGGACAACTATAATTCACCCCTCCACTTT.

This clone appeared a single time. Sequence at one end of the junction differs from germline and may be a read error. The V gene is TRBV2, the J gene TRBJ2-1, with TRBD2 matching 9 bases. This CDR3 spans 16 amino acids. Germline CDR1 and CDR2: SNHLY and FYNNEI. CDR3 amino acids: CASREDSGSSYNEQFF. DNA for the CDR3: TGTGCCAGCAGAGAAGATAGCGGGAGCTCCTACAATGAGCAGTTCTTC.

The gene calls are TRBV27 and TRBJ2-3; 9 bases agree with TRBD2. Germline CDR1 reads MNHEY; CDR2 reads SMNVEV (reference sequence). CDR3 size: 20 residues. V shed 1 base, J shed 1 base, and the junction held 15 bases outside the gene matches. Here the CDR3 reads CASSLLGLAGSRSGTDTQYF. The CDR3 DNA is TGTGCCAGCAGTTTATTAGGCCTAGCGGGGTCTCGGTCCGGCACAGATACGCAGTATTTT.

This chain joins TRBV6-1 and TRBJ1-1, with 9 bases identical to TRBD1. J gave up 7 bases and V 6 bases, and 6 bases lay outside the gene matches. The CDR3 contains 13 residues. Looked up from germline, CDR1 is MNHNS and CDR2 is SASEGT. DNA of the CDR3: TGTGCCAGCAGCAAAACAGGGGGCAGTGAAGCTTTCTTT. It codes for CASSKTGGSEAFF.

The genes are TRBV27 and TRBJ1-5; TRBD1 might be the D (5 bases). V was cut by 6 bases and J by 0 bases, with 9 bases left in between. The CDR3 length is 14 residues. The germline CDR1 and CDR2 sequences are MNHEY and SMNVEV (reference sequence). The CDR3 spells CASRDTGSNQPQHF. The CDR3 DNA reads TGTGCCAGCAGAGATACAGGTAGCAATCAGCCCCAGCATTTT.